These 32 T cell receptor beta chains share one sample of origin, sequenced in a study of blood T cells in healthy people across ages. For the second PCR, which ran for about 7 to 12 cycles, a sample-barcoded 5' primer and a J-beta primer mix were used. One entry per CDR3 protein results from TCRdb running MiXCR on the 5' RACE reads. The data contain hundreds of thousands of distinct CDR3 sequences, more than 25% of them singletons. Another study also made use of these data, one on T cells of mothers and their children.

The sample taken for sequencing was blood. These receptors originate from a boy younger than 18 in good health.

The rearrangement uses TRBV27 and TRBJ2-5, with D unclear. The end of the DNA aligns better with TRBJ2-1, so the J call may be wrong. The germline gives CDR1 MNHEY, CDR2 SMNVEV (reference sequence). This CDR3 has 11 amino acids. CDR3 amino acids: CASTRNNEQFF. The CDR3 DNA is TGTGCCAGCACCCGAAACAATGAGCAGTTCTTC.

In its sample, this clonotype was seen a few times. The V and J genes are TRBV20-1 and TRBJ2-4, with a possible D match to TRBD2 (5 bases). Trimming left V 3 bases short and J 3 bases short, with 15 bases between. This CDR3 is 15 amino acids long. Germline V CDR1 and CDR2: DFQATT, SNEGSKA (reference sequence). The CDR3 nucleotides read TGCAGTGCTAGCTCCGGGATAGTGGGCAAAAACATTCAGTACTTC. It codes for CSASSGIVGKNIQYF.

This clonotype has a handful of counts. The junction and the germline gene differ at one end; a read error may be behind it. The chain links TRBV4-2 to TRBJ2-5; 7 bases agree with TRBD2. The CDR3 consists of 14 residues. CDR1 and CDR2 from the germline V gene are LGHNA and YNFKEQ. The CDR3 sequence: CASSQEDLAGLLRF. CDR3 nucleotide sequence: TGTGCCAGCAGCCAAGAAGATTTAGCGGGCCTCCTAAGGTTC.

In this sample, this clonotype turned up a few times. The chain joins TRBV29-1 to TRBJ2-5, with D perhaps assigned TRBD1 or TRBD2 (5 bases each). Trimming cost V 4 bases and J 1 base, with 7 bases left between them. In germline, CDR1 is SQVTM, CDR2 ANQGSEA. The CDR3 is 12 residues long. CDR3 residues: CSVGGVQETQYF. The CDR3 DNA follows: TGCAGCGTTGGAGGGGTCCAAGAGACCCAGTACTTC. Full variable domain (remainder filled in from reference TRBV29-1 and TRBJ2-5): SAVISQKPSRDICQRGTSLTIQCQVDSQVTMMFWYRQQPGQSLTLIATANQGSEATYESGFVIDKFPISRPNLTFSTLTVSNMSPEDSSIYLCSVGGVQETQYFGPGTRLLVL.

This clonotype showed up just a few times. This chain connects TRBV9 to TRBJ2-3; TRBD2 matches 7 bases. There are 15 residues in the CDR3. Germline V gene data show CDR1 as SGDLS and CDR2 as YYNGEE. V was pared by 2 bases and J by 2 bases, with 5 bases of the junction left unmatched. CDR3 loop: CASSVGGFYTDTQYF. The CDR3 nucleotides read TGTGCCAGCAGCGTCGGGGGGTTCTACACAGATACGCAGTATTTT.

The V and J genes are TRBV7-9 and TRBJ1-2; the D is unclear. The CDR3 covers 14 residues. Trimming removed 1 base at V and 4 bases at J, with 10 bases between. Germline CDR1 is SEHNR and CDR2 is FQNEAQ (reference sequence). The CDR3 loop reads CASSLEVSSYGYTF. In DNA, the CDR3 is TGTGCCAGCAGCTTAGAAGTCAGCTCCTATGGCTACACCTTC.

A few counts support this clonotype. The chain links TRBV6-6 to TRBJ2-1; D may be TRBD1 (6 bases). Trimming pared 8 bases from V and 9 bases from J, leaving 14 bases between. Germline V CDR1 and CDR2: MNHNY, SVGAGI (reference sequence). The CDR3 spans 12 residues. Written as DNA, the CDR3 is TGTGCCAGCGGCTTAACAGGGCTTGAGCAGTTCTTC. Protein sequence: CASGLTGLEQFF.

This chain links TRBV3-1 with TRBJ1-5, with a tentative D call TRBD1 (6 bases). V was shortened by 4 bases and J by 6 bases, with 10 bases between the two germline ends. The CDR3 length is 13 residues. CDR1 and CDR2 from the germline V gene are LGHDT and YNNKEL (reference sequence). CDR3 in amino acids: CASSPQQGQPQHF. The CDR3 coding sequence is TGTGCCAGCAGCCCACAACAGGGTCAGCCCCAGCATTTT. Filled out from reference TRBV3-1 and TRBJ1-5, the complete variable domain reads DTAVSQTPKYLVTQMGNDKSIKCEQNLGHDTMYWYKQDSKKFLKIMFSYNNKELIINETVPNRFSPKSPDKAHLNLHINSLELGDSAVYFCASSPQQGQPQHFGDGTRLSIL.

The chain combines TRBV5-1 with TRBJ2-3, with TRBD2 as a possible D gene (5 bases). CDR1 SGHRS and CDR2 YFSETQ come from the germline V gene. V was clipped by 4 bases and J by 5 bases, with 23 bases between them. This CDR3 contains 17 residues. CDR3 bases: TGCGCCAGCAGCCCCAGCAGAGGGCCCACCGAGGGAGATACGCAGTATTTT. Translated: CASSPSRGPTEGDTQYF.

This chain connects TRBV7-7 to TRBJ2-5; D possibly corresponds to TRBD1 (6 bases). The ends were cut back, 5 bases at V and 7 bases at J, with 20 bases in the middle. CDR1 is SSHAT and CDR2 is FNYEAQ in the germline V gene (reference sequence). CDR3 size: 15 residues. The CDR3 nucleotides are TGTGCCAGCAGCCCCTCCCCGACTCTCAGGGGGACCCAGTACTTC. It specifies CASSPSPTLRGTQYF.

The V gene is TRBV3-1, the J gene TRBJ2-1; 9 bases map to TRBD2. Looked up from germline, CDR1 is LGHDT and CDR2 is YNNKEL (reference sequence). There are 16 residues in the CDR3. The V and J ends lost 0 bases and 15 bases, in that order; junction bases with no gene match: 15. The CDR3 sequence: CASSQEPGRSGGFPFF. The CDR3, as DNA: TGTGCCAGCAGCCAAGAACCAGGCCGTAGCGGGGGTTTTCCGTTCTTC.

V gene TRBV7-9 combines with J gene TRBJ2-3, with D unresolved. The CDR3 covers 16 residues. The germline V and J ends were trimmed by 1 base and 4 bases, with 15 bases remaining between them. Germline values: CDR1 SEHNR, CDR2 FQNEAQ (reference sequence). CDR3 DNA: TGTGCCAGCAGCTTAGGGGTTTCCACCCAGCCAGATACGCAGTATTTT. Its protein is CASSLGVSTQPDTQYF. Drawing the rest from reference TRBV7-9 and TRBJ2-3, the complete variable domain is DTGVSQNPRHKITKRGQNVTFRCDPISEHNRLYWYRQTLGQGPEFLTYFQNEAQLEKSRLLSDRFSAERPKGSFSTLEIQRTEQGDSAMYLCASSLGVSTQPDTQYFGPGTRLTVL.

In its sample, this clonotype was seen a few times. The CDR3 nucleotides read TGTGCCAGCAGTTTATTCCGACAGGGGGGAGAAAAACTGTTTTTT. It translates to CASSLFRQGGEKLFF. This rearrangement joins TRBV27 to TRBJ1-4; 9 bases agree with TRBD1. CDR3 size: 15 residues. Germline V gene data show CDR1 as MNHEY and CDR2 as SMNVEV (reference sequence). After removal of 1 base from V and 8 bases from J, the junction contained 5 bases not matched to a gene.

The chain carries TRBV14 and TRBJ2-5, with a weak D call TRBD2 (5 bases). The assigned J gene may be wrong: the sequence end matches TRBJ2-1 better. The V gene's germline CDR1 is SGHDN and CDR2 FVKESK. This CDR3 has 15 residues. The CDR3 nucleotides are TGTGCCAGCAGCCAATTTTCATCCGGGGTCCATGAGCAGTTCTTC. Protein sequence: CASSQFSSGVHEQFF.

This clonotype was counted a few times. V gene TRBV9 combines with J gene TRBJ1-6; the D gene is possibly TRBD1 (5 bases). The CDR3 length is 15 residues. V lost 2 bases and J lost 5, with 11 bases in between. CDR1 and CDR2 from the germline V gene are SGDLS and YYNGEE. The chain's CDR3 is CASSVQGRDNSPLHF. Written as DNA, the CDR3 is TGTGCCAGCAGCGTTCAGGGTCGGGATAATTCACCCCTCCACTTT.

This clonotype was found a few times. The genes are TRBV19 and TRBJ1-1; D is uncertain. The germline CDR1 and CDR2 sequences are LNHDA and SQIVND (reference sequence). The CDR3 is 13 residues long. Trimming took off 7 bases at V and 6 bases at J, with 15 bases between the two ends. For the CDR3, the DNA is TGTGCCAGTACCCCACATGAGACGCCTGAAGCTTTCTTT. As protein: CASTPHETPEAFF.

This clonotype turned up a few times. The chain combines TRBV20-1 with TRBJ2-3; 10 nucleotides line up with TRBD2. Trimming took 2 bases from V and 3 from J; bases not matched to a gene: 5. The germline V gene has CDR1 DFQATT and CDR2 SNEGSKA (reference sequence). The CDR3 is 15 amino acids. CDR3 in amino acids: CSARTGTSATDTQYF. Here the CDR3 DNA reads TGCAGTGCTAGAACTGGGACTAGCGCAACAGATACGCAGTATTTT.

CDR3 sequence reads: CASSDRGSYGYTF. CDR3 sequence (DNA): TGTGCCAGCAGTGACAGGGGAAGTTATGGCTACACCTTC. The chain recombines TRBV14 with TRBJ1-2; the match to TRBD1 covers 8 bases. The ends lost 6 bases at V and 5 bases at J; junction bases unmatched: 5. The CDR3 sequence is 13 residues long. The germline V gene has CDR1 SGHDN and CDR2 FVKESK.

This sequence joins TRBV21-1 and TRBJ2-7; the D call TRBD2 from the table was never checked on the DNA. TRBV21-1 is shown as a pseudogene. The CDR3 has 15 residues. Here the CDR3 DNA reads TGTGCCAGCTTACGAGGACTTAGTCCCGCCTACGAGCAGTACTTC. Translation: CASLRGLSPAYEQYF.

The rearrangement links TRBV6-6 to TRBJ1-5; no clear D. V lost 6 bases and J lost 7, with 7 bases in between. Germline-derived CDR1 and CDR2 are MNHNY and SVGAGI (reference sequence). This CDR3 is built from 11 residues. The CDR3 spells CASSDEQPQHF. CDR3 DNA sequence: TGTGCCAGCAGCGACGAGCAGCCCCAGCATTTT.

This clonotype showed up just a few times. The CDR3 here is CSANFDRGQETQYF. CDR3 in DNA: TGCAGTGCAAATTTCGACAGGGGACAAGAGACCCAGTACTTC. The V call is TRBV20-1, the J call TRBJ2-5, with TRBD1 matching over 8 bases. Germline CDR1 and CDR2: DFQATT and SNEGSKA (reference sequence). The CDR3 length is 14 residues. The trim removed 6 bases at V and 2 bases at J, leaving 8 bases unmatched.

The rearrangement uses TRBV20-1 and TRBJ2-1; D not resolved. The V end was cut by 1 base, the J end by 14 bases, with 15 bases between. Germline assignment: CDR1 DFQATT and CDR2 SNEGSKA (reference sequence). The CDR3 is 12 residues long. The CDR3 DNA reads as TGCAGTGCTAGAGGTTCGCCTTTCATGGAGTTCTTC. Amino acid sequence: CSARGSPFMEFF.

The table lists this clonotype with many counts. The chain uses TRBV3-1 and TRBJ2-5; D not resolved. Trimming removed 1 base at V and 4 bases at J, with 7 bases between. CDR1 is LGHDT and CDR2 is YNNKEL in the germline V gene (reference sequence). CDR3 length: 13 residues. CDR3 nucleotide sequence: TGTGCCAGCAGCCAAGGGTTAGGAGAGACCCAGTACTTC. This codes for CASSQGLGETQYF.

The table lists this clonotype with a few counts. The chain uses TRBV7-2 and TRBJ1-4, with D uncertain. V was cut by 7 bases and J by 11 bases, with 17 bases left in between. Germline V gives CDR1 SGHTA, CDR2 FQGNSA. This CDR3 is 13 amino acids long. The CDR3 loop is CASTAPPPGKLFF. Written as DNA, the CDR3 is TGTGCCAGCACCGCCCCACCCCCGGGGAAACTGTTTTTT.

The CDR3 region has the DNA TGTGCCATCAGTGGGACAGCCTCCGGGGAGACCCAGTACTTC. As protein: CAISGTASGETQYF. This chain links TRBV10-3 with TRBJ2-5, with D possibly TRBD1 on 6 matching bases. Deletions cut 4 bases from V and 5 bases from J, with 14 bases between. CDR3 length equals 14 residues. CDR1 is ENHRY, CDR2 SYGVKD, per germline.

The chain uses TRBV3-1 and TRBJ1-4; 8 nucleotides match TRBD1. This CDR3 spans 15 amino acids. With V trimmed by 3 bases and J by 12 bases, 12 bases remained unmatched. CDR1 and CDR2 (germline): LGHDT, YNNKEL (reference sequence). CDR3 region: CASSHPRGRTGQLFF. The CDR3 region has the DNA TGTGCCAGCAGCCACCCGCGGGGTAGGACAGGGCAACTGTTTTTT.

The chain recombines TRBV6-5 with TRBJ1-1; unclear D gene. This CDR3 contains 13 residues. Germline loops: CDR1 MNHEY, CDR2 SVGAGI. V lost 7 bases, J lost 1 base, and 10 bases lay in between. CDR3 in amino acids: CASTPSKNTEAFF. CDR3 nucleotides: TGTGCCAGCACCCCGAGTAAGAACACTGAAGCTTTCTTT.

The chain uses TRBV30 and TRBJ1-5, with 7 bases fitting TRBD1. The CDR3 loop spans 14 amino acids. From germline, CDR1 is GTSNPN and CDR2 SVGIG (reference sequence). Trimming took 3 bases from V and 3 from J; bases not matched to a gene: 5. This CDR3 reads CAWRAQGNNQPQHF. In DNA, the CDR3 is TGTGCCTGGAGAGCACAGGGGAACAATCAGCCCCAGCATTTT.

CDR3 in amino acids: CASSQSSGQAAEQYF. The CDR3 DNA reads TGCGCCAGCAGCCAGAGTAGCGGACAAGCGGCCGAGCAGTACTTC. The genes are TRBV4-1 and TRBJ2-5; TRBD2 is a possible D gene (6 bases). The J call may be wrong; the DNA end is better matched by TRBJ2-7. The V gene's germline CDR1 is MGHRA and CDR2 YSYEKL. The CDR3 is 15 residues long.

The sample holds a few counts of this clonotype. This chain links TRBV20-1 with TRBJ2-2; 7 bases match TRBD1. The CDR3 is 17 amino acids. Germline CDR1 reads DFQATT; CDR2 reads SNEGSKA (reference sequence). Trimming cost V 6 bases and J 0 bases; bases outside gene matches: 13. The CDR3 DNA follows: TGCAGTGCCCATGCCATGACAGGGAGCCCGAACACCGGGGAGCTGTTTTTT. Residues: CSAHAMTGSPNTGELFF.

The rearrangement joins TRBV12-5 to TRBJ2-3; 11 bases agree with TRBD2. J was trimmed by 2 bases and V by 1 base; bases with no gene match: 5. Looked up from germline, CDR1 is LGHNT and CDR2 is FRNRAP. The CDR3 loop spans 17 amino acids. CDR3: CASGLALAGGPTDTQYF. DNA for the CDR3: TGTGCTAGTGGTTTGGCCCTAGCGGGGGGCCCCACAGATACGCAGTATTTT.

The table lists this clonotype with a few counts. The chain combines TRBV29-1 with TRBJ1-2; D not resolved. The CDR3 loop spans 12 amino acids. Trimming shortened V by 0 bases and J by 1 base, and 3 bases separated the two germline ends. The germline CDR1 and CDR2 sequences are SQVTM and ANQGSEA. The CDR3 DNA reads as TGCAGCGTTGAAGACGGTAACTATGGCTACACCTTC. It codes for CSVEDGNYGYTF.